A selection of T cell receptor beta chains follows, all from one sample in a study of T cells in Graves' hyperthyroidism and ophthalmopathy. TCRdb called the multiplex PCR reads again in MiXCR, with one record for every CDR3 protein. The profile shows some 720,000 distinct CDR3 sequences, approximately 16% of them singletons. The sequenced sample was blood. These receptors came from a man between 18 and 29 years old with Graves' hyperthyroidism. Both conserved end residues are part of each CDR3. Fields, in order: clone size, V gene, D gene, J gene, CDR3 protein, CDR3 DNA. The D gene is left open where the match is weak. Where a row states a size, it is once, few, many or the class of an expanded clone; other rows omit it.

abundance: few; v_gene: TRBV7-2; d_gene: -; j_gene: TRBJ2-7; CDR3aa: CASSPRATGSGTYEQYF; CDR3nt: TGTGCCAGCAGCCCCAGAGCCACAGGGTCCGGTACCTACGAGCAGTACTTC
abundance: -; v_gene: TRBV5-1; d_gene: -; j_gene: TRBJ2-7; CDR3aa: CASSFGGGGEQYF; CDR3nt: TGCGCCAGCAGCTTCGGGGGCGGAGGGGAGCAGTACTTC
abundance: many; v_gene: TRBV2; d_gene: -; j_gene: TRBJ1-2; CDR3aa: CASSAVWDNTNYGYTF; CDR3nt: TGTGCCAGCAGTGCTGTTTGGGACAACACTAACTATGGCTACACCTTC
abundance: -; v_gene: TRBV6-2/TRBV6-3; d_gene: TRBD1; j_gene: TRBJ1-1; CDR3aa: CASSTRGRGSNTEAFF; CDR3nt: TGTGCCAGCAGTACCCGGGGCAGGGGGTCGAACACTGAAGCTTTCTTT
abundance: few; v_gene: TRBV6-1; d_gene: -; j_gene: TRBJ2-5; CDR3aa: CASSAGQPQETQYF; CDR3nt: TGTGCCAGCAGCGCGGGACAGCCCCAAGAGACCCAGTACTTC
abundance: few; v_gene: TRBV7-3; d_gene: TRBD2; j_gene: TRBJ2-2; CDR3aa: CASSPTSRAGELFF; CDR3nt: TGTGCCAGCAGCCCGACTAGCAGGGCCGGGGAGCTGTTTTTT
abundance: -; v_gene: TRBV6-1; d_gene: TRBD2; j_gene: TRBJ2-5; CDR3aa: CASSNPGREGRETQYF; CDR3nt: TGTGCCAGCAGTAACCCAGGGCGGGAGGGCCGGGAGACCCAGTACTTC
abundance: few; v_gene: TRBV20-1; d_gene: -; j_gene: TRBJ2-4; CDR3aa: CSARARGLSRAKNIQYF; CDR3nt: TGCAGTGCTAGGGCCCGGGGTCTGTCGAGGGCCAAAAACATTCAGTACTTC
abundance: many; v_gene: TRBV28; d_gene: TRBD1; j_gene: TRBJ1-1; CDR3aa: CASGPTGGGTEAFF; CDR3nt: TGTGCCAGCGGACCTACAGGGGGGGGGACTGAAGCTTTCTTT
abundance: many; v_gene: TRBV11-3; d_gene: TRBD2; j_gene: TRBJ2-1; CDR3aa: CASSPASGRSLSRFF; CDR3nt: TGTGCCAGCAGCCCCGCGAGCGGGAGATCTCTTAGCCGGTTCTTC
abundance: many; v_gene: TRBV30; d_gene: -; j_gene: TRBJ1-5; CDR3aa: CAWSRGQGYQPQHF; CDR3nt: TGTGCCTGGAGTCGGGGGCAGGGATATCAGCCCCAGCATTTT
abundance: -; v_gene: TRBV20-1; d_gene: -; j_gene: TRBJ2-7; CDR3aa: CSAVTGIIRAEQYF; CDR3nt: TGCAGTGCTGTTACAGGGATTATACGTGCCGAGCAGTACTTC
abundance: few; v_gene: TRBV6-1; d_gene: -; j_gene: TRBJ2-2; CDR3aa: CASSSEQGVRAGELFF; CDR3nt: TGTGCCAGCAGTTCCGAACAGGGCGTCCGGGCCGGGGAGCTGTTTTTT
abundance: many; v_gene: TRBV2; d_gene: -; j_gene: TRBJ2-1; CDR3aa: CASSAETGDNEQFF; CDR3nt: TGTGCCAGCAGTGCGGAAACTGGAGACAATGAGCAGTTCTTC
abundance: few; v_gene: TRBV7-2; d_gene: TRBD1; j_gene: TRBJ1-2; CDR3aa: CASSFLSGQGYGYTF; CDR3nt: TGTGCCAGCAGCTTCTTATCGGGACAGGGCTATGGCTACACCTTC
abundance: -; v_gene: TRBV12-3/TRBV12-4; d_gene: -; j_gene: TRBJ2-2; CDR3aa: CASSIQGITGELFF; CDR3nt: TGTGCCAGCAGCATTCAGGGTATAACCGGGGAGCTGTTTTTT
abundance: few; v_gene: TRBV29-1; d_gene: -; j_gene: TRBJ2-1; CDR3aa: CSLVLMRGSSYNEQFF; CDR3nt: TGCAGCCTAGTTCTGATGAGGGGGAGCTCCTACAATGAGCAGTTCTTC
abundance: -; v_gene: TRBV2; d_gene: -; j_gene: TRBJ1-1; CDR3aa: CASSLMTNTEAFF; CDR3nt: TGTGCCAGCAGTCTCATGACGAACACTGAAGCTTTCTTT
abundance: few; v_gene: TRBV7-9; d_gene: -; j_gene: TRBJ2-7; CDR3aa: CASSARVRYEQYF; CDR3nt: TGTGCCAGCAGCGCCCGGGTCCGCTACGAGCAGTACTTC
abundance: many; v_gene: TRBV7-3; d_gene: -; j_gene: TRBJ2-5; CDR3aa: CASSPLGGGETQYF; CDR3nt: TGTGCCAGCAGCCCTTTGGGGGGCGGAGAGACCCAGTACTTC
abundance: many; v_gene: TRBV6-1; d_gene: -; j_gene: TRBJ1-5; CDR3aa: CASSFSRGEGSNQPQHF; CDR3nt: TGTGCCAGCAGTTTCTCCCGAGGCGAGGGAAGCAATCAGCCCCAGCATTTT
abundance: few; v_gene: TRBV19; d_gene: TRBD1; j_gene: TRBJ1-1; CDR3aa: CASSGTTGVPEAFF; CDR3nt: TGTGCCAGTAGTGGAACGACAGGGGTGCCTGAAGCTTTCTTT
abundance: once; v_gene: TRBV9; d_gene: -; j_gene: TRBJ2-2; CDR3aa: CASSVGRGSNTGELFF; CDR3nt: TGTGCCAGCAGCGTAGGTCGGGGATCGAACACCGGGGAGCTGTTTTTT
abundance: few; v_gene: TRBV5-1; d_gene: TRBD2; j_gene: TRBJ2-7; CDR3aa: CASSLVSGSTSYEQYF; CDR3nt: TGCGCCAGCAGCTTGGTTAGCGGGAGCACTTCCTACGAGCAGTACTTC
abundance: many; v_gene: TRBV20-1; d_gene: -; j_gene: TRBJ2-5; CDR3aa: CSAPGQGATQYF; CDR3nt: TGCAGTGCCCCCGGGCAAGGTGCGACCCAGTACTTC
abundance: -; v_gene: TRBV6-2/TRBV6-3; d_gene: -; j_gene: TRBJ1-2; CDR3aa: CASSDPDRRTNYGYTF; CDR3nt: TGTGCCAGCAGTGACCCGGACAGACGGACTAACTATGGCTACACCTTC
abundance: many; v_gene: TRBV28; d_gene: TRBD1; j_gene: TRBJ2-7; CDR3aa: CASSLADRGLEQYF; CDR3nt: TGTGCCAGCAGTTTAGCGGACAGGGGGCTCGAGCAGTACTTC
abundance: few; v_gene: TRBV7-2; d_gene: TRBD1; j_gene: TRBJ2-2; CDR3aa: CASRTPFTGTENTRELFF; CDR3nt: TGTGCCAGCAGAACCCCCTTTACCGGGACAGAAAACACCCGGGAGCTGTTTTTT
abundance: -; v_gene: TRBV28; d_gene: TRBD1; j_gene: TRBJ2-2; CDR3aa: CASSNPPGQPRKNTGELFF; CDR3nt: TGTGCCAGCAGTAATCCCCCGGGACAGCCGCGCAAGAACACCGGGGAGCTGTTTTTT
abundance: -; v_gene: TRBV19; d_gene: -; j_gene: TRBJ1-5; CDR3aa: CASSIALGGLRGNQPQHF; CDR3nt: TGTGCCAGTAGTATAGCCTTAGGAGGGCTGAGGGGCAATCAGCCCCAGCATTTT
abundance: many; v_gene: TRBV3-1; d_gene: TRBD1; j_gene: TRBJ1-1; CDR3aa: CASSKQTGVGTEAFF; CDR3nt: TGTGCCAGCAGCAAACAAACAGGGGTTGGGACTGAAGCTTTCTTT
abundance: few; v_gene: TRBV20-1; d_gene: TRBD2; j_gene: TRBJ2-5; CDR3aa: CSASIQREAVTQYF; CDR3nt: TGCAGTGCTAGCATTCAGCGGGAGGCCGTAACCCAGTACTTC
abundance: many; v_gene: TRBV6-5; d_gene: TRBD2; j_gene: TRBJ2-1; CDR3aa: CASSYSGSSYNEQFF; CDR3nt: TGTGCCAGCAGCTATAGCGGGAGCTCCTACAATGAGCAGTTCTTC
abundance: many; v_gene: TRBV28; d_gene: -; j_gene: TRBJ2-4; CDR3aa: CASTGPRNTKNIQYF; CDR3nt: TGTGCCAGCACCGGACCCCGCAATACCAAAAACATTCAGTACTTC
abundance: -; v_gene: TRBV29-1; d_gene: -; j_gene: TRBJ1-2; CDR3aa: CSVEVPGRLYGYTF; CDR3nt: TGCAGCGTTGAGGTACCTGGACGGTTGTATGGCTACACCTTC
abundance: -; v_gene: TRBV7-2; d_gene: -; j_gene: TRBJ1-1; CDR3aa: CASSQIGGTEAFF; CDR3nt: TGTGCCAGCAGCCAGATTGGGGGCACTGAAGCTTTCTTT
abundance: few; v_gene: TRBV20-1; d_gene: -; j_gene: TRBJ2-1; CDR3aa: CSARLGNEQFF; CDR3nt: TGCAGTGCTAGACTCGGTAATGAGCAGTTCTTC
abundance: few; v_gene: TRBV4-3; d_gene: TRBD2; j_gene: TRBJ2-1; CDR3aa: CASSQPGLGSYNEQFF; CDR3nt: TGCGCCAGCAGCCAACCGGGACTAGGCTCCTACAATGAGCAGTTCTTC
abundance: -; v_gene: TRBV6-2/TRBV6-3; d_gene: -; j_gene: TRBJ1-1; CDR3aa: CASSAQMNTEAFF; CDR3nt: TGTGCCAGCAGTGCACAGATGAACACTGAAGCTTTCTTT
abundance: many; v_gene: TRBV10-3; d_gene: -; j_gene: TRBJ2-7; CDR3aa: CAISEIHHYEQYF; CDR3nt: TGTGCCATCAGTGAGATTCACCACTACGAGCAGTACTTC
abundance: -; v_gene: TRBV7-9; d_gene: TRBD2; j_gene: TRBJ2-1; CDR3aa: CASSFTSGSFNEQFF; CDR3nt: TGTGCCAGCAGCTTTACTAGCGGGTCCTTCAATGAGCAGTTCTTC